A selection of T cell receptor beta chains follows, all from one sample in a study of blood T cell repertoires in COVID-19. Clones were read by immunoSEQ multiplex PCR, and TCRdb kept only the in-frame ones, dropping some. The sample shows hundreds of thousands of clones, about 83% of them seen only once. Sequencing was carried out using PBMCs or T cells enriched from blood (not recorded which). These receptors were taken from a woman in her forties who had recovered from COVID-19. CDR3s include the opening cysteine and the closing phenylalanine or tryptophan. Fields, in order: J gene, D gene, V gene, clone size, CDR3 protein, CDR3 DNA. The D gene is left open where the match is weak. Only part of the rows carry a size: once, few, many, or a class if the clone is expanded.

j_gene: TRBJ2-7
d_gene: TRBD2
v_gene: TRBV7-3
abundance: -
CDR3aa: CASSLAGGQDEQYF
CDR3nt: TGTGCCAGCAGCCTGGCGGGAGGGCAGGACGAGCAGTACTTC

j_gene: TRBJ2-2
d_gene: -
v_gene: TRBV14
abundance: -
CDR3aa: CASSLGRVAGELFF
CDR3nt: TGTGCCAGCAGCTTGGGTCGGGTTGCCGGGGAGCTGTTTTTT

j_gene: TRBJ2-3
d_gene: TRBD1
v_gene: TRBV12-5
abundance: -
CDR3aa: CASGSWDRRHPDTQYF
CDR3nt: TGTGCTAGTGGTTCCTGGGACAGGCGACACCCGGATACGCAGTATTTT

j_gene: TRBJ1-5
d_gene: TRBD1
v_gene: TRBV27
abundance: -
CDR3aa: CASRGQGRGQPQHF
CDR3nt: TGTGCCAGCAGGGGACAGGGAAGAGGTCAGCCCCAGCATTTT

j_gene: TRBJ1-4
d_gene: TRBD1
v_gene: TRBV10-1
abundance: -
CDR3aa: CASRSLLTGASTSLNEKLFF
CDR3nt: TGCGCCAGCAGGTCCCTTCTCACAGGGGCGTCGACGTCTCTAAATGAAAAACTGTTTTTT

j_gene: TRBJ2-3
d_gene: -
v_gene: TRBV29-1
abundance: -
CDR3aa: CSVAGRDWDTQYF
CDR3nt: TGCAGCGTTGCGGGCAGGGATTGGGATACGCAGTATTTT

j_gene: TRBJ2-7
d_gene: TRBD2
v_gene: TRBV18
abundance: -
CDR3aa: CASSPGTSEHEQYF
CDR3nt: TGTGCCAGCTCGCCCGGGACTAGCGAACACGAGCAGTACTTC

j_gene: TRBJ2-1
d_gene: TRBD2
v_gene: TRBV11-2
abundance: -
CDR3aa: CASSLVAAGANEQFF
CDR3nt: TGTGCCAGCAGCTTAGTTGCTGCGGGAGCCAATGAGCAGTTCTTC

j_gene: TRBJ1-1
d_gene: TRBD1
v_gene: TRBV6-2/TRBV6-3
abundance: -
CDR3aa: CASSFNRGRATEAFF
CDR3nt: TGTGCCAGCAGTTTTAACAGGGGGCGGGCCACTGAAGCTTTCTTT

j_gene: TRBJ2-5
d_gene: -
v_gene: TRBV7-2
abundance: -
CDR3aa: CASRGGGSQETQYF
CDR3nt: TGTGCCAGCAGGGGAGGGGGGAGTCAAGAGACCCAGTACTTC

j_gene: TRBJ1-5
d_gene: TRBD1
v_gene: TRBV7-2
abundance: -
CDR3aa: CASSLAPGTGTGQPQHF
CDR3nt: TGTGCCAGCAGCTTAGCGCCCGGGACAGGAACGGGTCAGCCCCAGCATTTT

j_gene: TRBJ2-7
d_gene: TRBD2
v_gene: TRBV5-4
abundance: -
CDR3aa: CASSPSGLAGGGRDEQYF
CDR3nt: TGTGCCAGCAGCCCATCGGGACTAGCGGGAGGGGGACGGGACGAGCAGTACTTC

j_gene: TRBJ2-1
d_gene: TRBD2
v_gene: TRBV9
abundance: -
CDR3aa: CASSPQTSGGRSNEQFF
CDR3nt: TGTGCCAGCAGCCCACAGACTAGCGGGGGCCGGAGCAATGAGCAGTTCTTC

j_gene: TRBJ1-2
d_gene: -
v_gene: TRBV28
abundance: -
CDR3aa: CASSSTTYYGYTF
CDR3nt: TGTGCCAGCAGTTCGACAACGTACTATGGCTACACCTTC

j_gene: TRBJ1-6
d_gene: -
v_gene: TRBV30
abundance: -
CDR3aa: CAWMTGSSYNSPLHF
CDR3nt: TGTGCCTGGATGACAGGTTCCTCCTATAATTCACCCCTCCACTTT

j_gene: TRBJ1-2
d_gene: TRBD1
v_gene: TRBV6-1
abundance: -
CDR3aa: CASSEDRSWNYGYTF
CDR3nt: TGTGCCAGCAGTGAGGACAGGTCATGGAACTATGGCTACACCTTC

j_gene: TRBJ2-1
d_gene: TRBD2
v_gene: TRBV2
abundance: -
CDR3aa: CASSEGTSGKGEQFF
CDR3nt: TGTGCCAGCAGTGAAGGGACTAGCGGGAAGGGTGAGCAGTTCTTC

j_gene: TRBJ1-4
d_gene: TRBD1
v_gene: TRBV5-4
abundance: -
CDR3aa: CASSRTGEEKLFF
CDR3nt: TGTGCCAGCAGCCGGACAGGGGAGGAAAAACTGTTTTTT

j_gene: TRBJ1-1
d_gene: -
v_gene: TRBV7-9
abundance: -
CDR3aa: CASVLGGSTEAFF
CDR3nt: TGTGCCAGCGTCTTGGGGGGGTCGACTGAAGCTTTCTTT

j_gene: TRBJ2-7
d_gene: TRBD1
v_gene: TRBV28
abundance: -
CDR3aa: CASSSIPQGASYEQYF
CDR3nt: TGTGCCAGCAGTTCCATCCCGCAGGGGGCTAGCTACGAGCAGTACTTC

j_gene: TRBJ1-2
d_gene: -
v_gene: TRBV6-5
abundance: few
CDR3aa: CASSYKGGDYGYTF
CDR3nt: TGTGCCAGCAGTTACAAGGGGGGGGACTATGGCTACACCTTC

j_gene: TRBJ2-5
d_gene: -
v_gene: TRBV7-9
abundance: -
CDR3aa: CASSARRGSAQETQYF
CDR3nt: TGTGCCAGCAGCGCCCGCCGGGGGAGCGCCCAAGAGACCCAGTACTTC

j_gene: TRBJ2-5
d_gene: -
v_gene: TRBV2
abundance: once
CDR3aa: CASSRAGGETQYF
CDR3nt: TGTGCCAGCAGTAGAGCGGGTGGCGAGACCCAGTACTTC

j_gene: TRBJ2-5
d_gene: TRBD1
v_gene: TRBV7-2
abundance: -
CDR3aa: CASSIGTGQRETQYF
CDR3nt: TGTGCCAGCAGCATAGGGACAGGGCAACGGGAGACCCAGTACTTC

j_gene: TRBJ2-2
d_gene: TRBD2
v_gene: TRBV9
abundance: -
CDR3aa: CASSVDPSGGNTGELFF
CDR3nt: TGTGCCAGCAGCGTGGACCCTAGCGGGGGGAACACCGGGGAGCTGTTTTTT

j_gene: TRBJ2-7
d_gene: TRBD2
v_gene: TRBV2
abundance: -
CDR3aa: CASSDGLAGTF
CDR3nt: TGTGCCAGCAGCGACGGACTAGCGGGGACCTTC

j_gene: TRBJ2-7
d_gene: TRBD2
v_gene: TRBV3-1/TRBV3-2
abundance: -
CDR3aa: CASSQDLGLAGGGGYEQYF
CDR3nt: TGTGCCAGCAGCCAAGATCTCGGACTAGCGGGAGGTGGTGGATACGAGCAGTACTTC

j_gene: TRBJ2-5
d_gene: TRBD2
v_gene: TRBV3-1/TRBV3-2
abundance: -
CDR3aa: CASSKSGSRKETQYF
CDR3nt: TGTGCCAGCAGCAAAAGCGGGAGTAGGAAAGAGACCCAGTACTTC

j_gene: TRBJ1-2
d_gene: -
v_gene: TRBV3-1/TRBV3-2
abundance: -
CDR3aa: CASSQEFQGYGYTF
CDR3nt: TGTGCCAGCAGCCAAGAATTTCAGGGGTATGGCTACACCTTC

j_gene: TRBJ2-1
d_gene: TRBD2
v_gene: TRBV7-8
abundance: -
CDR3aa: CASRYTSGNEQFF
CDR3nt: TGTGCCAGCAGGTATACTAGCGGCAATGAGCAGTTCTTC

j_gene: TRBJ1-1
d_gene: TRBD1
v_gene: TRBV11-1
abundance: -
CDR3aa: CASSSDRGEAFF
CDR3nt: TGTGCCAGCAGCTCTGACAGGGGCGAAGCTTTCTTT

j_gene: TRBJ2-1
d_gene: -
v_gene: TRBV27
abundance: -
CDR3aa: CASSSGFYHLNEQFF
CDR3nt: TGTGCCAGCAGTTCCGGGTTCTACCACTTAAATGAGCAGTTCTTC

j_gene: TRBJ2-7
d_gene: -
v_gene: TRBV28
abundance: -
CDR3aa: CASSFRVGQYF
CDR3nt: TGTGCCAGCAGTTTCCGGGTCGGGCAGTACTTC

j_gene: TRBJ2-3
d_gene: -
v_gene: TRBV19
abundance: -
CDR3aa: CASRPAGQDTQYF
CDR3nt: TGTGCCAGTAGACCGGCGGGCCAGGATACGCAGTATTTT

j_gene: TRBJ2-2
d_gene: TRBD2
v_gene: TRBV3-1/TRBV3-2
abundance: -
CDR3aa: CASSQPPHSGTGELFF
CDR3nt: TGTGCCAGCAGCCAACCTCCCCATAGCGGGACCGGGGAGCTGTTTTTT

j_gene: TRBJ2-5
d_gene: TRBD2
v_gene: TRBV7-3
abundance: -
CDR3aa: CASSIGLAETQYF
CDR3nt: TGTGCCAGCAGCATAGGACTAGCGGAGACCCAGTACTTC

j_gene: TRBJ1-2
d_gene: TRBD1
v_gene: TRBV28
abundance: -
CDR3aa: CASSLWDRVRGYTF
CDR3nt: TGTGCCAGCAGTTTATGGGACAGGGTGCGAGGCTACACCTTC

j_gene: TRBJ2-1
d_gene: -
v_gene: TRBV11-2
abundance: -
CDR3aa: CASSLGGARGSSYNEQFF
CDR3nt: TGTGCCAGCAGCTTAGGGGGGGCGCGGGGGAGCTCCTACAATGAGCAGTTCTTC

j_gene: TRBJ2-3
d_gene: -
v_gene: TRBV28
abundance: -
CDR3aa: CASSSQGRAARDTDTQYF
CDR3nt: TGTGCCAGCAGTTCACAGGGTCGGGCGGCGAGGGACACAGATACGCAGTATTTT

j_gene: TRBJ1-2
d_gene: -
v_gene: TRBV28
abundance: few
CDR3aa: CASSLRDPGGGYTF
CDR3nt: TGTGCCAGCAGTTTAAGGGACCCCGGGGGGGGCTACACCTTC

j_gene: TRBJ2-5
d_gene: TRBD2
v_gene: TRBV2
abundance: -
CDR3aa: CASSAREVGETQYF
CDR3nt: TGTGCCAGCAGTGCTCGGGAGGTTGGAGAGACCCAGTACTTC

j_gene: TRBJ2-2
d_gene: -
v_gene: TRBV27
abundance: -
CDR3aa: CASSFSDSTTGELFF
CDR3nt: TGTGCCAGCAGTTTTTCGGACTCCACAACCGGGGAGCTGTTTTTT

j_gene: TRBJ2-6
d_gene: -
v_gene: TRBV5-1
abundance: few
CDR3aa: CASSLANTGANVLTF
CDR3nt: TGCGCCAGCAGCTTGGCCAACACTGGGGCCAACGTCCTGACTTTC

j_gene: TRBJ2-6
d_gene: -
v_gene: TRBV15
abundance: -
CDR3aa: CATSRAAGSGANVLTF
CDR3nt: TGTGCCACCAGCAGAGCCGCGGGGTCTGGGGCCAACGTCCTGACTTTC

j_gene: TRBJ2-7
d_gene: -
v_gene: TRBV18
abundance: -
CDR3aa: CASSSDPGEQYF
CDR3nt: TGTGCCAGCTCATCAGACCCGGGGGAGCAGTACTTC

j_gene: TRBJ2-5
d_gene: -
v_gene: TRBV19
abundance: -
CDR3aa: CASRGSPGETQYF
CDR3nt: TGTGCCAGTAGAGGCAGCCCGGGAGAGACCCAGTACTTC

j_gene: TRBJ2-2
d_gene: TRBD2
v_gene: TRBV4-3
abundance: -
CDR3aa: CASSQDSTGGPPGELFF
CDR3nt: TGCGCCAGCAGCCAAGATTCGACGGGAGGGCCTCCCGGGGAGCTGTTTTTT

j_gene: TRBJ2-1
d_gene: TRBD2
v_gene: TRBV11-2
abundance: -
CDR3aa: CASSLAFSRTSEQFF
CDR3nt: TGTGCCAGCAGCTTAGCCTTCTCCCGGACTAGCGAGCAGTTCTTC

j_gene: TRBJ1-5
d_gene: TRBD1
v_gene: TRBV7-9
abundance: -
CDR3aa: CASSKGQGGQPQHF
CDR3nt: TGTGCCAGCAGCAAGGGACAGGGCGGTCAGCCCCAGCATTTT

j_gene: TRBJ2-1
d_gene: TRBD2
v_gene: TRBV24-1
abundance: -
CDR3aa: CATSDATSGDNEQFF
CDR3nt: TGTGCCACCAGTGATGCAACTAGCGGGGACAATGAGCAGTTCTTC

j_gene: TRBJ1-4
d_gene: -
v_gene: TRBV28
abundance: -
CDR3aa: CASSLGGVNEKLFF
CDR3nt: TGTGCCAGCAGTTTGGGGGGAGTTAATGAAAAACTGTTTTTT